This T cell receptor beta chain was profiled in a study of T cell responses to AZD1222 COVID-19 vaccine. CDR1 is KGHSH and CDR2 is LQKENI in the germline V gene. Unmatched junction bases numbered 9, after V lost 4 bases and J lost 7 bases. The CDR3 extends over 15 amino acids. Points from the study as a whole: Donors skewed white British and female; clonal diversity was possibly underestimated.

A word on this clone: Its antigen is unknown.

Sequencing was performed with immunoSEQ multiplex PCR; in TCRdb, only in-frame clones are kept and a portion is missing. The repertoire holds fewer than 100,000 clones, around 94% seen once, with approximately 11% in the top ten. The sequencing here drew on peripheral blood, taken on day 0 of AZD1222 vaccination. The clonotype comes from an adult in good health. The rearrangement uses TRBV18 and TRBJ2-2, with 7 nucleotides matching TRBD2. In DNA, the CDR3 is TGTGCCAGCTCACGTCTAGCGGATGGGAGCGGGGAGCTGTTTTTT. Amino acid sequence: CASSRLADGSGELFF.